Presented here are 15 T cell receptor beta chains from one specimen sequenced in a study of blood T cell repertoires in COVID-19. This table comes from immunoSEQ multiplex PCR, and its TCRdb copy is limited to in-frame clones, with some not included. The data contain about 84,000 clones, around four fifths of them seen just once; the ten biggest clones take up less than 40%. The sequencing sample was made of peripheral blood. The origin of the receptors is a man at least 80 years old with active or convalescent COVID-19.

V usage is TRBV5-5 and J usage is TRBJ1-5; TRBD1 is a possible D gene (6 bases). Germline V gene data show CDR1 as SGHKS and CDR2 as YYEKEE (reference sequence). Trimming removed 0 bases from V and 5 bases from J, with 9 bases in between. This CDR3 spans 14 amino acids. The CDR3 loop reads CASSLGQEYQPQHF. CDR3 nucleotides: TGTGCCAGCAGCTTGGGACAGGAATATCAGCCCCAGCATTTT.

This clone occurred many times. The V call is TRBV7-9, the J call TRBJ1-5; a possible D gene is TRBD1 (6 bases). The V gene lost 3 bases and the J gene lost 7 bases, with 19 bases spanning the gap. Germline-derived CDR1 and CDR2 are SEHNR and FQNEAQ (reference sequence). The CDR3 covers 16 residues. CDR3 nucleotide sequence: TGTGCCAGCAGCTTTGCAGGGGCGGATATCTTGCAGCCCCAGCATTTT. This gives the protein CASSFAGADILQPQHF.

The CDR3 DNA reads as TGTGCCAGCAGCATCGGGACAGCGGATCGGGAGCAGTACTTC. This codes for CASSIGTADREQYF. The chain combines TRBV2 with TRBJ2-7; 7 nucleotides match TRBD1. Losses at the gene ends were 6 bases for V and 7 bases for J; bases not matched to a gene: 12. The CDR3 has 14 residues. CDR1 and CDR2 (germline): SNHLY, FYNNEI.

The chain couples TRBV25-1 to TRBJ1-6; D might be TRBD1 (5 bases). Germline lookup yields CDR1 MGHDK and CDR2 SYGVNS. The length of the CDR3 is 15 residues. Trimming cost V 2 bases and J 8 bases, with 13 bases left between them. The CDR3 DNA reads as TGTGCCAGCAGTGAACTTCGGGGGAGGGATTCACCCCTCCACTTT. Translated: CASSELRGRDSPLHF.

The chain joins TRBV5-8 to TRBJ2-5, with D unresolved. The V gene lost 2 bases and the J gene lost 4 bases, with 9 bases spanning the gap. Germline CDR1 reads SGHTS; CDR2 reads YDEGEE. The CDR3 runs to 13 residues. The CDR3 DNA follows: TGTGCCAGCAGCTTTCCCCTGCGAGAGACCCAGTACTTC. It specifies CASSFPLRETQYF.

V and J are TRBV30 and TRBJ2-3; D is uncertain. Per germline, CDR1 GTSNPN and CDR2 SVGIG (reference sequence). The CDR3 has 15 amino acids. The V end was cut by 2 bases, the J end by 0 bases, with 12 bases between. In nucleotides, the CDR3 is TGTGCCTGGAGTCCGACTCGTTCTAGCACAGATACGCAGTATTTT. Protein product: CAWSPTRSSTDTQYF. Combining the CDR3 with reference TRBV30 and TRBJ2-3 gives the whole variable domain SQTIHQWPATLVQPVGSPLSLECTVEGTSNPNLYWYRQAAGRGLQLLFYSVGIGQISSEVPQNLSASRPQDRQFILSSKKLLLSDSGFYLCAWSPTRSSTDTQYFGPGTRLTVL.

This clone was counted a single time. The chain carries TRBV30 and TRBJ1-3, with D hard to call. Between the trimmed V and J ends, which lost 4 bases and 4 bases, there was a span of 11 bases. This CDR3 region has 13 residues. Germline values: CDR1 GTSNPN, CDR2 SVGIG (reference sequence). This chain's CDR3 is CAWKRESGNTIYF. CDR3 nucleotides: TGTGCCTGGAAAAGAGAATCAGGAAACACCATATATTTT.

DNA of the CDR3: TGTGCCAGTAGTATCCTCCTGGGGGCGGAGGATCAGCCCCAGCATTTT. Translating gives CASSILLGAEDQPQHF. This rearrangement joins TRBV19 to TRBJ1-5, with D tentatively TRBD1 (6 bases). Germline loops: CDR1 LNHDA, CDR2 SQIVND (reference sequence). The ends were cut back, 3 bases at V and 5 bases at J, with 17 bases in the middle. The length of the CDR3 is 16 residues. Based on the CDR3 plus reference TRBV19 and TRBJ1-5, the full variable domain is DGGITQSPKYLFRKEGQNVTLSCEQNLNHDAMYWYRQDPGQGLRLIYYSQIVNDFQKGDIAEGYSVSREKKESFPLTVTSAQKNPTAFYLCASSILLGAEDQPQHFGDGTRLSIL.

V gene TRBV6-5 combines with J gene TRBJ1-2; D is possibly TRBD1 (6 bases). The CDR3 runs 14 residues. Per germline, CDR1 MNHEY and CDR2 SVGAGI. V lost 0 bases to trimming and J lost 4 bases, with 9 bases between them. The CDR3 sequence is CASSYSRGSYGYTF. In nucleotides, the CDR3 is TGTGCCAGCAGTTACTCGAGGGGGTCCTATGGCTACACCTTC.

This chain joins TRBV30 and TRBJ2-2, with 11 bases that match TRBD1. The CDR3 sequence is 14 residues long. V lost 5 bases to trimming and J lost 7 bases; unmatched junction nucleotides: 6. Germline V gene data show CDR1 as GTSNPN and CDR2 as SVGIG (reference sequence). The CDR3 region has the DNA TGTGCCTGGCTTGGACAGGGGGCCCACGGGGAGCTGTTTTTT. Its protein product is CAWLGQGAHGELFF. Complete variable domain (other parts from reference TRBV30 and TRBJ2-2): SQTIHQWPATLVQPVGSPLSLECTVEGTSNPNLYWYRQAAGRGLQLLFYSVGIGQISSEVPQNLSASRPQDRQFILSSKKLLLSDSGFYLCAWLGQGAHGELFFGEGSRLTVL.

J is TRBJ2-7 and V is TRBV2, with 9 bases lining up with TRBD1. This CDR3 has 16 residues. The germline CDR1 and CDR2 sequences are SNHLY and FYNNEI. V was clipped by 10 bases and J by 2 bases; unmatched bases: 15. The CDR3, as DNA: TGTGCCATCAAAATCTGGACAGGGGACCTTGCCTACGAGCAGTACTTC. Translating it yields CAIKIWTGDLAYEQYF.

J is TRBJ1-3 and V is TRBV25-1, with 12 bases fitting TRBD1. V was clipped by 3 bases and J by 4 bases; unmatched bases: 4. The CDR3 has 16 amino acids. Germline values: CDR1 MGHDK, CDR2 SYGVNS. CDR3 in DNA: TGTGCCAGCAGTGAGGGACAGGGGGCGCGGGGAAACACCATATATTTT. This translates into CASSEGQGARGNTIYF.

The chain uses TRBV19 and TRBJ1-1, with a tentative D call TRBD1 (5 bases). This CDR3 region has 13 residues. Germline-derived CDR1 and CDR2 are LNHDA and SQIVND (reference sequence). Trimming pared 3 bases from V and 6 bases from J, leaving 11 bases between. CDR3 region: CASSIRGGAEAFF. DNA for the CDR3: TGTGCCAGTAGTATTCGGGGAGGGGCTGAAGCTTTCTTT.

This clone showed up just a few times. V gene TRBV19 combines with J gene TRBJ1-4, with TRBD1 matching 9 bases. Germline CDR1 reads LNHDA; CDR2 reads SQIVND (reference sequence). The CDR3 sequence is 15 residues long. V shed 6 bases, J shed 5 bases, and the junction held 7 bases outside the gene matches. The CDR3 reads CASSPRTGVNEKLFF. For the CDR3, the DNA is TGTGCCAGTAGCCCCAGGACAGGGGTGAATGAAAAACTGTTTTTT.

The chain carries TRBV28 and TRBJ1-1; 10 positions match TRBD1. Per the germline V gene, CDR1 is MDHEN and CDR2 is SYDVKM. The CDR3 covers 15 residues. Trimming took 4 bases from V and 0 from J; bases not matched to a gene: 2. CDR3 DNA: TGTGCCAGCAGTTCGACAGGGGGCGTGAACACTGAAGCTTTCTTT. It is translated as CASSSTGGVNTEAFF.